This TCR beta chain was captured by sequencing in a study of response to subunit inactivated influenza vaccine. MiXCR, run by TCRdb on the RT-PCR reads, gives a single entry per CDR3 protein. The sample lists around 850,000 distinct CDR3 sequences; roughly 20% were seen once. CDR1 and CDR2 (germline): SGHVS, FNYEAQ. Trimming took 2 bases from V and 4 from J, leaving 6 bases between them. The CDR3 has 13 amino acids. This chain uses TRBV7-6 with TRBJ1-5; D call uncertain. This receptor was identified in a man aged 45 to 65 who received an inactivated influenza vaccine. The specimen comprised PBMCs from blood, sampled roughly 5 days after vaccination. The CDR3 bases are TGTGCCAGCAGCTTAAATCAAAATCAGCCCCAGCATTTT. Protein sequence: CASSLNQNQPQHF.